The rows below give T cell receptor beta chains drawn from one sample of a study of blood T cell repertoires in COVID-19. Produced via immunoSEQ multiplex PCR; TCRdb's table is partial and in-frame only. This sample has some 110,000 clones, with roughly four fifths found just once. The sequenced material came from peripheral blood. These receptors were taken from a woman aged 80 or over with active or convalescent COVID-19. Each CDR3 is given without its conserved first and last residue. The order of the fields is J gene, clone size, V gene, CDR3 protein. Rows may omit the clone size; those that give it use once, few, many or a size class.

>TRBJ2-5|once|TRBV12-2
ASRIRLADEETQY
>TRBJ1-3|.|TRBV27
ASSGRIGTIY
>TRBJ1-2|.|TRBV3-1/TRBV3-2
ASSLGDREFYGYT
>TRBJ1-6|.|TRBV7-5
ARSLAPPRGSPLH
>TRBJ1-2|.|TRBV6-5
ASRSPGQQNYGYT
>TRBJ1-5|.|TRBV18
ASSPTGNNQPQH
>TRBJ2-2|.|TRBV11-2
ASSQTGGASGELF
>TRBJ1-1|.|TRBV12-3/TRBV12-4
ASSLGGGTEAF
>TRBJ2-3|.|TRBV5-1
ASSLGQLSTDTQY
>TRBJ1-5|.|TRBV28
ASSLSGTGGFGQPQH
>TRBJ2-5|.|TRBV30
AWSVLYLVGSETQY
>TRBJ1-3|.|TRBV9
ASSVVSTGQGNTIY
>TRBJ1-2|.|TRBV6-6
ASSQKSGRGYT
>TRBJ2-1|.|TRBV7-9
ASSFRVGEQF
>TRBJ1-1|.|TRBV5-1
ASSPQPGGTEAF
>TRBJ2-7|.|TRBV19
ASSLGQGYEQY
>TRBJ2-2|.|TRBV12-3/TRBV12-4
ASSPHRPGELF
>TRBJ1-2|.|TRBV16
ASSQSLRSANYGYT
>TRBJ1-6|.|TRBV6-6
ASSTGQEGSPLH
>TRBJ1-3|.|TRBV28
ASSSDRTTGNTIY
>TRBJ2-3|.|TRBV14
ASSIIGTDTQY
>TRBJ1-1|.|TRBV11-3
ASSFGGRNTEAF
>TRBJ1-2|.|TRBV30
AWSHTGSGGYT
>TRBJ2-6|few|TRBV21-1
ASSAMYGGGACSGANVLT
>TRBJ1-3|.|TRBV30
AWSQTGTGNTIY
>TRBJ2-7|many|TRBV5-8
ASSVEGTGRY
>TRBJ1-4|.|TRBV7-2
ASSLRGSRKLF
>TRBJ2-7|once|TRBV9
ASSATGASSYEQY
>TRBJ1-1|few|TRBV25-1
ASRAPGWTEAF
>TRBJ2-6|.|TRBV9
ASSLQGPGANVLT
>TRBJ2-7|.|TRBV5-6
ASSLNRRGRGLEQY
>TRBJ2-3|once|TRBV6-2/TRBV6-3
ASSSTRGTQY
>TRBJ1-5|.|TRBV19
ASSWTGNSNQPQH
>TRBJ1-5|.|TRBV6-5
ASRMSSNQPQH
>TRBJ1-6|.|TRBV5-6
ASIRRDRGSPLH
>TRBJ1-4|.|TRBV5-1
ASSLGQENEKLF
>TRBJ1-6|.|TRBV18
ASSQGESPLH
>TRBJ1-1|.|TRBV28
ATQTGYRAEAF
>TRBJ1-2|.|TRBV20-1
SASILGAGYT
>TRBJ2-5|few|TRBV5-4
ASSSFGQVRETQY
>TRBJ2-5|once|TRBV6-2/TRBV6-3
ASSRDTPSRQETQY
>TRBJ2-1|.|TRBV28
ASTRGGETGKNEQF
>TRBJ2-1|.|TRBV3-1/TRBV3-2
ASSPTLANEQF
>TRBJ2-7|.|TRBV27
ASSLRTGQYYEQY
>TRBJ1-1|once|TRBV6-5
ASSRVIKDTEAF
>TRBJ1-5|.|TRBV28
ASLDRANQPQH
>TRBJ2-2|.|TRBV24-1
ATSDIDTFGTGELF
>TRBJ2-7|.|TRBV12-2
ASRLDGTGTHEQY
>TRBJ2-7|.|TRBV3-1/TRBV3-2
ASSPRLAVTYEQY
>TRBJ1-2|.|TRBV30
AWSVKAGQPDYGYT
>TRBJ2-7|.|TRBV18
ASSRSAYEQY
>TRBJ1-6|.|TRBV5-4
ASSRTGEISPLH
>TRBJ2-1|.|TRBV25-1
ASKRTGWNEQF
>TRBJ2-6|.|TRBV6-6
ASRQGGSGANVLT
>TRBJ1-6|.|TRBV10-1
ASRIATWYSYNSPLH